This TCR beta chain is drawn from a study of T cell responses to AZD1222 COVID-19 vaccine. Generated by immunoSEQ multiplex PCR, the TCRdb table keeps only in-frame clones and is missing some. The sample yields about 180,000 clones, roughly 91% seen once. This clone has just one count. Its antigen is not known. The germline CDR1 and CDR2 sequences are ENHRY and SYGVKD. V was clipped by 10 bases and J by 7 bases; unmatched bases: 10. CDR3 size: 13 residues. Study-wide results and caveats: Repertoire sampling was restricted to post-peak T cell response timepoints. Females made up more of the donors, who were largely white British, and clonal diversity may have come out too low.

The V and J genes are TRBV10-3 and TRBJ2-7, with 10 bases matching TRBD1. The sample was peripheral blood, taken 28 days after the second dose of the MenACWY control vaccine. The receptor was isolated from an adult who received the MenACWY meningococcal vaccine as a control. For the CDR3, the DNA is TGTGCCACCGTGGACAGGGGGGATGGAGAGCAGTACTTC. Amino acids: CATVDRGDGEQYF.